This T cell receptor (beta chain) was identified during a study of cytomegalovirus exposure and HLA in healthy donors. The count of this clone is one. The assay was immunoSEQ multiplex PCR, and TCRdb's table has in-frame clones only and misses some. The repertoire holds 150,000 to 200,000 clones, 84% seen once, with around 7% in the top ten. V lost 1 base and J lost 8, with 11 bases in between. The germline V gene encodes CDR1 SEHNR and CDR2 FQNEAQ (reference sequence). The CDR3 is 13 residues long. The sequenced sample consisted of PBMCs. This chain uses TRBV7-9 with TRBJ1-1, with D unclear. This clonotype was obtained from a man younger than 35 in good health and CMV-seropositive. The CDR3 spells CASSLGTAGEAFF. The CDR3 nucleotides read TGTGCCAGCAGCTTAGGCACAGCGGGAGAAGCTTTCTTT.